This T cell receptor beta chain was recovered during a study of shared clonotypes between healthy human individuals. General observations from the study: When naive CD4 clonotypes were compared across a few donors, roughly 4.9% were shared.

Clones were sequenced by immunoSEQ multiplex PCR, and TCRdb holds only the in-frame ones, with some missing. This sample yields under 2.5 million clones, of which 92% are seen a single time; around 0.4% belongs to the top ten. From germline, CDR1 is MNHEY and CDR2 SVGAGI. The CDR3 is made up of 15 amino acids. V was clipped by 2 bases and J by 2 bases, with 13 bases between them. For this clone: Its antigen is not identified.

The clonotype was recovered from a man between 18 and 35 years old in good health. Some clones in this sample may be carry-over from other donors' samples. Sequencing used naive CD4+ T cells from PBMCs. Regarding subset: CD45RA+ positively selected. V usage is TRBV6-5 and J usage is TRBJ2-7; D may be TRBD1 or TRBD2 (6 bases each). Here the CDR3 reads CASSYGGLPPYEQYF. The CDR3, as DNA: TGTGCCAGCAGTTACGGGGGGCTACCTCCCTACGAGCAGTACTTC.